This T cell receptor (beta chain) was recovered during a study of T cell responses to AZD1222 COVID-19 vaccine. The CDR3 consists of 14 residues. Germline loops: CDR1 SGHNT, CDR2 YYREEE (reference sequence). V lost 4 bases and J lost 3, with 11 bases in between. Sequencing was performed with immunoSEQ multiplex PCR; in TCRdb, only in-frame clones are kept and a portion is missing. The sample shows 130,000 to 150,000 clones, roughly nine tenths of them seen only once. The sequence derives from an adult in good health. The chain joins TRBV5-4 to TRBJ1-3; tentative D call: TRBD1 (6 bases). This specimen was peripheral blood, taken on day 0 of AZD1222 vaccination. CDR3 in DNA: TGTGCCAGCAGCACTTGGACAGATGGAAACACCATATATTTT. Its protein product is CASSTWTDGNTIYF.